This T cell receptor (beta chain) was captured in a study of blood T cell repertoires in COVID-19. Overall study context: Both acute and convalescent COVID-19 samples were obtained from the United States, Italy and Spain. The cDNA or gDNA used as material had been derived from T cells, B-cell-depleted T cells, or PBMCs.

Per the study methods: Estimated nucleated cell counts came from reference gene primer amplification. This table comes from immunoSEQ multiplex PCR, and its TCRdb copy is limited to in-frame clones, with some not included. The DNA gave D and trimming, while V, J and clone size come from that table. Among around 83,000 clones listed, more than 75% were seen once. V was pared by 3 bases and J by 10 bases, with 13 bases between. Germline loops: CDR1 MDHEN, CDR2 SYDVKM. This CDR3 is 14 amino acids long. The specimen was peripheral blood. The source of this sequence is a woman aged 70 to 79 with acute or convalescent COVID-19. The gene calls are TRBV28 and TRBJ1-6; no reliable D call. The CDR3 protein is CASSFTSGESPLHF. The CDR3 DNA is TGTGCCAGCAGTTTTACAAGCGGTGAATCACCCCTCCACTTT.